The 18 T cell receptor beta chains listed next were all sequenced from one sample in a study of blood T cells in healthy people across ages. A second about 6 to 12 cycle PCR used barcoded and J-beta primers. TCRdb reprocessed the 5' RACE reads via MiXCR and lists one record per CDR3 protein. Of 600,000 to 800,000 distinct CDR3 sequences in the sample, approximately 52% are singletons; the top ten hold roughly 14%. The sequencing input was blood. The receptors were sampled from a woman of 80 years or more in good health.

This clonotype was recorded many times. The gene calls are TRBV6-2 or TRBV6-3 and TRBJ2-5, with D unclear. Germline V gene lookup returns CDR1 MNHEY and CDR2 SVGEGT. CDR3 length: 12 residues. V lost 9 bases, J lost 10 bases, and 18 bases lay in between. CDR3 sequence: CASTDPALDQYF. Here the CDR3 DNA reads TGTGCCAGTACGGACCCGGCTTTGGACCAGTACTTC.

The gene calls are TRBV24-1 and TRBJ2-2; D unresolved. Germline V lookup: CDR1 KGHDR, CDR2 SFDVKD. The germline V and J ends were trimmed by 0 bases and 0 bases, with 7 bases remaining between them. This CDR3 region has 16 residues. Written as DNA, the CDR3 is TGTGCCACCAGTGATTTGAGGCTAGCGAACACCGGGGAGCTGTTTTTT. The encoded protein is CATSDLRLANTGELFF.

The chain is built from TRBV2 and TRBJ2-7; a possible D gene is TRBD2 (6 bases). Trimming removed 5 bases at V and 0 bases at J, with 11 bases between. Germline assignment: CDR1 SNHLY and CDR2 FYNNEI. There are 14 residues in the CDR3. Written as DNA, the CDR3 is TGTGCCAGCAGTCGGAGGGAAAACTCCTACGAGCAGTACTTC. It translates to CASSRRENSYEQYF.

This chain links TRBV20-1 with TRBJ2-3, with 9 bases lining up with TRBD2. CDR3 length: 15 amino acids. Germline CDR1 DFQATT, CDR2 SNEGSKA (reference sequence). V trimming: 1 base; J trimming: 7 bases; junction bases outside the gene matches: 9. The CDR3 protein is CSARVGRGGENTQYF. In DNA, the CDR3 is TGCAGTGCTAGAGTCGGGCGGGGGGGCGAAAATACGCAGTATTTT.

This clonotype was found many times. The V gene is TRBV12-3 or TRBV12-4, the J gene TRBJ2-6, with 7 bases identical to TRBD1. The junction had 7 bases not matched to a gene; V was cut back by 6 bases and J by 2 bases. The CDR3 extends over 16 amino acids. The CDR3 DNA reads as TGTGCCAGCAGACTGATGACAGGGACTGGGGCCAACGTCCTGACTTTC. Translated: CASRLMTGTGANVLTF.

The CDR3 bases are TGTGCCAGCAGCGTAGATATGGGGCTCATTGGCACAGATACGCAGTATTTT. This sequence encodes CASSVDMGLIGTDTQYF. The chain links TRBV9 to TRBJ2-3; D may be TRBD1 (5 bases). This CDR3 spans 17 amino acids. Trimming removed 0 bases at V and 1 base at J, with 15 bases between. Looked up from germline, CDR1 is SGDLS and CDR2 is YYNGEE.

As concerns this clonotype: A clone one base away is much larger, so this may be a read error. The rearrangement links TRBV29-1 to TRBJ1-4; 7 bases fit TRBD1. The germline V gene has CDR1 SQVTM and CDR2 ANQGSEA. Losses at the gene ends were 7 bases for V and 8 bases for J; bases not matched to a gene: 10. CDR3 size: 13 residues. The CDR3 region has the DNA TGCAGCGCGCAGGGGGAGCTATGGGAAAAACTGTTTTTT. It encodes CSAQGELWEKLFF.

This clonotype occurred many times. The rearrangement uses TRBV7-9 and TRBJ2-3; 9 bases align to TRBD1. V shed 1 base, J shed 0 bases, and the junction held 5 bases outside the gene matches. Germline CDR1 is SEHNR and CDR2 is FQNEAQ (reference sequence). The CDR3 length is 17 residues. The CDR3 region is CASSLVGTGRSTDTQYF. The CDR3 coding sequence is TGTGCCAGCAGCTTAGTCGGGACAGGGCGGAGCACAGATACGCAGTATTTT.

The V call is TRBV7-3, the J call TRBJ2-7; no reliable D call. The V gene's germline CDR1 is SGHTA and CDR2 FQGTGA. The CDR3 has 12 residues. The V gene lost 10 bases and the J gene lost 3 bases, with 13 bases spanning the gap. The CDR3 loop reads CAKGRLNYEQYF. For the CDR3, the DNA is TGTGCCAAAGGTAGACTGAACTACGAGCAGTACTTC.

Points on this clonotype: A much larger clone sits a single nucleotide away, making a read error possible. The chain couples TRBV27 to TRBJ2-3, with D possibly being TRBD2 (5 bases). Germline V lookup: CDR1 MNHEY, CDR2 SMNVEV (reference sequence). The CDR3 spans 17 residues. The V end lost 9 bases, the J end lost 6 bases, and 28 bases lay between the germline ends. The CDR3, as DNA: TGTGCCAGTAATCAGTTAGCCTTAACGGGATCCCCCGATACGCAGTATTTT. Translated: CASNQLALTGSPDTQYF.

As regards this clonotype: This sequence may be a read error, since a much larger clone differs from it by one base. CDR3 amino acids: CATNQGQGTYNEQFF. CDR3 nucleotides: TGCGCCACCAATCAGGGACAGGGGACCTACAATGAGCAGTTCTTC. The chain couples TRBV5-1 to TRBJ2-1; 10 nucleotides align to TRBD1. From germline, CDR1 is SGHRS and CDR2 YFSETQ. V lost 9 bases, J lost 2 bases, and 8 bases stayed unmatched. The CDR3 is made up of 15 amino acids.

The chain is built from TRBV29-1 and TRBJ2-7, with TRBD1 matching 8 bases. Germline trimming cut 0 bases from V and 3 bases from J; bases unmatched to any gene: 7. This CDR3 is 15 amino acids long. CDR1 is SQVTM, CDR2 ANQGSEA, per germline. The CDR3 region has the DNA TGCAGCGTTGAAGATGATCGGACAGGGTACTACGAGCAGTACTTC. This codes for CSVEDDRTGYYEQYF.

Ten or more counts support this clonotype. The chain links TRBV27 to TRBJ1-2; a weak D match, TRBD1 (5 bases). CDR3 length equals 14 residues. The V end was cut by 0 bases, the J end by 8 bases, with 13 bases between. Germline V lookup: CDR1 MNHEY, CDR2 SMNVEV (reference sequence). The CDR3 region is CASSLSPRQGGYTF. The CDR3 nucleotides are TGTGCCAGCAGTTTATCGCCCCGCCAGGGCGGCTACACCTTC.

Many counts were recorded for this clonotype. V is TRBV20-1 and J is TRBJ2-3; D call uncertain. Germline assignment: CDR1 DFQATT and CDR2 SNEGSKA (reference sequence). The CDR3 loop spans 13 amino acids. V was clipped by 3 bases and J by 0 bases, with 7 bases between them. The CDR3 sequence: CSARSVSTDTQYF. CDR3 bases: TGCAGTGCTAGGTCTGTGAGCACAGATACGCAGTATTTT.

The chain joins TRBV7-2 to TRBJ2-1; a possible D gene is TRBD2 (6 bases). Between the trimmed V and J ends, which lost 2 bases and 9 bases, there was a span of 17 bases. The CDR3 has 15 residues. Germline assignment: CDR1 SGHTA and CDR2 FQGNSA. This CDR3 is CASSLLQRVPGEQFF. Written as DNA, the CDR3 is TGTGCCAGCAGCTTACTCCAGCGGGTACCCGGTGAGCAGTTCTTC. The whole variable domain, filled in from reference TRBV7-2 and TRBJ2-1, reads GAGVSQSPSNKVTEKGKDVELRCDPISGHTALYWYRQSLGQGLEFLIYFQGNSAPDKSGLPSDRFSAERTGGSVSTLTIQRTQQEDSAVYLCASSLLQRVPGEQFFGPGTRLTVL.

Note on this clonotype: One end of the junction is discordant with germline, which a read error may explain. This sequence joins TRBV20-1 and TRBJ1-5; no definite D call. This CDR3 is built from 10 residues. The germline gives CDR1 DFQATT, CDR2 SNEGSKA (reference sequence). The CDR3 DNA follows: TGCAGTGCTAGAGAGGGCGTGCTCGTATTT. It specifies CSAREGVLVF.

The rearrangement uses TRBV5-1 and TRBJ2-5; D could derive from TRBD1 or TRBD2 (5 bases each). The CDR3 is 13 amino acids. Trimming left V 6 bases short and J 3 bases short, with 12 bases between. CDR1 and CDR2 (germline): SGHRS, YFSETQ. The DNA for the CDR3 is TGCGCCAGCAACCGGATGGGGGAAGAGACCCAGTACTTC. It encodes CASNRMGEETQYF.

The chain couples TRBV5-5 to TRBJ2-5; possible D gene TRBD1, 6 bases. The V gene lost 6 bases and the J gene lost 11 bases, with 26 bases spanning the gap. The germline CDR1 and CDR2 sequences are SGHKS and YYEKEE (reference sequence). There are 15 residues in the CDR3. The CDR3 coding sequence is TGTGCCAGCACCCCAGAACAGGCCAGGGGCATTAAGCAGTACTTC. Translated, it gives CASTPEQARGIKQYF.